This T cell receptor beta chain originates from a study of blood T cell repertoires in COVID-19. Study overall: COVID-19 samples from acute and convalescent phases originated in the United States, Italy and Spain. From T cells, B-cell-depleted T cells, or PBMCs came the material, which was cDNA or gDNA.

This clone was observed a handful of times. In the authors' methods: Reference gene primer amplification in the assay estimated nucleated cell counts. The table came from immunoSEQ multiplex PCR; TCRdb's copy has only in-frame clones and leaves some out. V, J and clone size are taken as reported in that table, and D and trimming were inferred from the DNA itself. The profile shows about 69,000 clones, 85% of them singletons. The receptor comes from an elderly man with acute or convalescent COVID-19. Specimen: peripheral blood.

For the CDR3, the DNA is TGTGCCAGCAGCTTAGGGAGCGGGAGTCATGGGGCCAACGTCCTGACTTTC. This translates into CASSLGSGSHGANVLTF. The chain uses TRBV7-2 and TRBJ2-6, with 8 nucleotides matching TRBD2. V lost 1 base and J lost 3; bases outside the gene matches: 5. Per the germline V gene, CDR1 is SGHTA and CDR2 is FQGNSA. The CDR3 spans 17 residues. Full variable domain (rest looked up from reference TRBV7-2 and TRBJ2-6): GAGVSQSPSNKVTEKGKDVELRCDPISGHTALYWYRQSLGQGLEFLIYFQGNSAPDKSGLPSDRFSAERTGGSVSTLTIQRTQQEDSAVYLCASSLGSGSHGANVLTFGAGSRLTVL.